A selection of T cell receptor beta chains follows, all from one sample in a study of T cell responses to AZD1222 COVID-19 vaccine. Clones were read by immunoSEQ multiplex PCR, and TCRdb kept only the in-frame ones, dropping some. The sample yields 150,000 to 180,000 clones, 90% to 95% seen once. The sequencing here drew on peripheral blood, taken 28 days after the second AZD1222 dose. Source of these receptors: an adult who received the AZD1222 COVID-19 vaccine. The CDR3 runs from the conserved cysteine through the conserved F or W. A D gene is named only where the DNA matches it firmly. Some rows have no size entry. The others give once, few or many, or a class for an expanded clone.

size	J	D	length	V	DNA	CDR3
-	TRBJ2-5	-	15	TRBV11-2	TGTGCCAGCAGCTTGAGTGGACGGTTACAAGAGACCCAGTACTTC	CASSLSGRLQETQYF
-	TRBJ1-1	-	13	TRBV18	TGTGCCAGCTCACCAGAAATACGGGGTGAAGCTTTCTTT	CASSPEIRGEAFF
-	TRBJ1-4	-	16	TRBV5-5	TGTGCCAGCAGCTTCTTACCCGGGGCCACGGGTGAAAAACTGTTTTTT	CASSFLPGATGEKLFF
-	TRBJ2-7	TRBD1	15	TRBV28	TGTGCCAGCAGTTACCAGGGGGCGCAAAGCTACGAGCAGTACTTC	CASSYQGAQSYEQYF
-	TRBJ2-3	TRBD2	17	TRBV5-1	TGCGCCAGCAGCTTGTCGATTAACGGGAGGGCCGAGGATACGCAGTATTTT	CASSLSINGRAEDTQYF
-	TRBJ1-2	TRBD1	12	TRBV28	TGTGCCAGCGATGACAGGGGTGATGGCTACACCTTC	CASDDRGDGYTF
-	TRBJ2-7	-	13	TRBV6-4	TGTGCCAGCAGGGAGCAGAGCTCCTACGAGCAGTACTTC	CASREQSSYEQYF
-	TRBJ2-1	-	14	TRBV27	TGTGCCACCGCCGACACAGCTAACCCCAATGAGCAGTTCTTC	CATADTANPNEQFF
-	TRBJ1-5	-	15	TRBV30	TGTGCCTGGAGTCCGGGGACCATTAGCAATCAGCCCCAGCATTTT	CAWSPGTISNQPQHF
-	TRBJ1-3	TRBD1	19	TRBV15	TGTGCCACCAGCAGAGACTACTCCCCCACAGGGGGAAGAGGAAACACCATATATTTT	CATSRDYSPTGGRGNTIYF
-	TRBJ1-5	-	15	TRBV30	TGTGCCTGGAGTGTAATCAGGGGTGGGGATCAGCCCCAGCATTTT	CAWSVIRGGDQPQHF
-	TRBJ1-1	-	13	TRBV18	TGTGCCAGCTCACAAGGGCCGCGCACTGAAGCTTTCTTT	CASSQGPRTEAFF
-	TRBJ2-1	-	14	TRBV19	TGTGCCAGTAGTATTACCAGCCTTAACAATGAGCAGTTCTTC	CASSITSLNNEQFF
-	TRBJ2-4	-	16	TRBV5-1	TGCGCCAGCAGCTTGGAGGGGCTACTAGCCAAAAACATTCAGTACTTC	CASSLEGLLAKNIQYF
-	TRBJ1-5	-	15	TRBV6-5	TGTGCCAGCGCACGGACGGGGTTGGGCAATCAGCCCCAGCATTTT	CASARTGLGNQPQHF
-	TRBJ2-5	-	15	TRBV28	TGTGCCAGCAGCCCGCCCCGGCAGGGTCGGGAGACCCAGTACTTC	CASSPPRQGRETQYF
-	TRBJ2-2	TRBD2	14	TRBV3-1/TRBV3-2	TGTGCCAGCAGCCTAGGACTAGGGTCCGGGGAGCTGTTTTTT	CASSLGLGSGELFF
-	TRBJ2-2	-	16	TRBV11-3	TGTGCCAGCAGCTTCCAGGGAAACGCGAACACCGGGGAGCTGTTTTTT	CASSFQGNANTGELFF
-	TRBJ1-1	-	12	TRBV4-1	TGCGCCAGCAGCCATGCCGGGGGGGGAGCTTTCTTT	CASSHAGGGAFF
-	TRBJ2-7	TRBD1	14	TRBV19	TGTGCCAGTAGCGGACAGGGGGCCCCCTACGAGCAGTACTTC	CASSGQGAPYEQYF
once	TRBJ1-2	TRBD1	14	TRBV5-1	TGCGCCAGCAGCCGGGACAGTCCTAACTATGGCTACACCTTC	CASSRDSPNYGYTF
-	TRBJ2-7	-	14	TRBV18	TGTGCCAGCTCACAAACAGCATACAACTACGAGCAGTACTTC	CASSQTAYNYEQYF
-	TRBJ1-2	TRBD1	15	TRBV30	TGTGCCTGGAGGCTAACGGGGACAGGGTTTGATGGCTACACCTTC	CAWRLTGTGFDGYTF
-	TRBJ1-2	TRBD1	17	TRBV5-4	TGTGCCAGCAGAAACAGGGGGCAGGGTGAGATGAACTATGGCTACACCTTC	CASRNRGQGEMNYGYTF
-	TRBJ1-5	TRBD1	14	TRBV28	TGTGCCAGCAGTCCCGGGACAGGGAGTCAGCCCCAGCATTTT	CASSPGTGSQPQHF
-	TRBJ2-5	TRBD2	13	TRBV30	TGTGCCTGGAGGACTAGCGGGTTGGGGACCCAGTACTTC	CAWRTSGLGTQYF
once	TRBJ2-1	TRBD1	14	TRBV29-1	TGCAGCGTTGGCCGGACAGGAGTCCGGGCTGAGCAGTTCTTC	CSVGRTGVRAEQFF
-	TRBJ2-1	-	15	TRBV11-2	TGTGCCAGCAGCTACGGACTTCTTACCTACAATGAGCAGTTCTTC	CASSYGLLTYNEQFF
once	TRBJ1-5	TRBD1	16	TRBV10-2	TGCGCCAGCAGTGATCGGGGACAGGGGGCAATACAGCCCCAGCATTTT	CASSDRGQGAIQPQHF
-	TRBJ2-7	TRBD1	16	TRBV6-5	TGTGCCAGCAGTTGGGACAGGAATCTCCGTACGTACGAGCAGTACTTC	CASSWDRNLRTYEQYF
-	TRBJ2-5	-	15	TRBV27	TGTGCCAGCAGTTTATACCTAGCGAATGGAGAGACCCAGTACTTC	CASSLYLANGETQYF
-	TRBJ1-1	TRBD1	13	TRBV5-1	TGCGCCAGCAGCCCGCCGGGACAGACTGAAGCTTTCTTT	CASSPPGQTEAFF
once	TRBJ1-1	TRBD1	16	TRBV5-6	TGTGCCAGCAGCTCCCCCGGGACAGGGTGGAACACTGAAGCTTTCTTT	CASSSPGTGWNTEAFF
-	TRBJ2-7	TRBD2	17	TRBV5-1	TGCGCCAGCAGCTTGGCTGGGACTAGCGGGCTGATTTACGAGCAGTACTTC	CASSLAGTSGLIYEQYF
few	TRBJ1-4	-	13	TRBV11-2	TGTGCCAGCAGCTTAAGGGAAGGTGAAAAACTGTTTTTT	CASSLREGEKLFF
-	TRBJ2-1	-	13	TRBV19	TGTGCCAGTAGTGTCCAGACTAACAATGAGCAGTTCTTC	CASSVQTNNEQFF
-	TRBJ1-6	-	16	TRBV5-1	TGCGCCAGCAGCTTGGCTAGCGGGGGTCTCAATTCACCCCTCCACTTT	CASSLASGGLNSPLHF
-	TRBJ2-7	-	14	TRBV28	TGTGCCAGCAGTTTGGTTGGTGAGGCCCCATGGGGGTACTTC	CASSLVGEAPWGYF
-	TRBJ2-7	-	15	TRBV5-1	TGCGCCAGCAGCAAGGGGACAAGACTTCCGTACGAGCAGTACTTC	CASSKGTRLPYEQYF
-	TRBJ2-5	-	15	TRBV3-1/TRBV3-2	TGTGCCAGCAGCCTGTCGGGCCCCCTCCAAGAGACCCAGTACTTC	CASSLSGPLQETQYF
-	TRBJ2-7	TRBD1	13	TRBV19	TGTGCCAGTAGTGGGACAGGGGAGGGCGAGCAGTACTTC	CASSGTGEGEQYF
-	TRBJ2-2	TRBD1	14	TRBV4-1	TGCGCCAGCAGCCAGTCAGGGGGCGGCGGGGAGCTGTTTTTT	CASSQSGGGGELFF
-	TRBJ2-5	-	11	TRBV28	TGTGCCAGCAGTCTCCCTGGGACCCAGTACTTC	CASSLPGTQYF
-	TRBJ1-5	-	15	TRBV4-1	TGCGCCAGCAGCCAAGATGGGGGAGGCAATCAGCCCCAGCATTTT	CASSQDGGGNQPQHF
-	TRBJ2-3	-	14	TRBV5-1	TGCGCCAGCAGCTCGGGAGAGGCCGCAGATACGCAGTATTTT	CASSSGEAADTQYF
-	TRBJ1-2	TRBD1	15	TRBV5-1	TGCGCCAGCAGCTCCTCCTCAGGGGACAGGGGGCCTTACACCTTC	CASSSSSGDRGPYTF
once	TRBJ2-1	-	12	TRBV3-1/TRBV3-2	TGTGCCAGCAGCCAGGGGGGCGGTGAGCAGTTCTTC	CASSQGGGEQFF
-	TRBJ2-1	-	13	TRBV7-9	TGTGCCAGCAATCGCGGGGCAGATTTTGGGCAGTTCTTC	CASNRGADFGQFF
-	TRBJ2-7	-	13	TRBV10-1	TGCGCCAGCAGTGAGTCAGGGGGCTACGAGCAGTACTTC	CASSESGGYEQYF
once	TRBJ2-1	TRBD2	17	TRBV5-8	TGTGCCAGCCTAGCGAACCGACTAGCGGGAGGTGTGGATGAGCAGTTCTTC	CASLANRLAGGVDEQFF
-	TRBJ1-1	-	12	TRBV5-5	TGTGCCAGCAGCCAAACCAAAACTGAAGCTTTCTTT	CASSQTKTEAFF
-	TRBJ2-6	-	15	TRBV19	TGTGCCAGTAACCTCCTCAGCTCTGGGGCCAACGTCCTGACTTTC	CASNLLSSGANVLTF
once	TRBJ1-5	-	14	TRBV2	TGTGCCAGCAGTGAACAGGGTGGGGGTCAGCCCCAGCATTTT	CASSEQGGGQPQHF